This T cell receptor beta chain was captured in a study of OX40 agonist ivuxolimab in advanced cancers. The study, taken as a whole, reports: Partial responders at 0.1-3.0 mg/kg had among the lowest clonal expansion.

Some clones are missing from TCRdb's copy, which holds only in-frame ones; the method was immunoSEQ multiplex PCR. The table records tens of thousands of clones, about 89% of them present only once. Comments on this clone: Its antigen remains unidentified.

In germline, CDR1 is SNHLY, CDR2 FYNNEI. V gave up 5 bases and J gave up 4 bases, with 15 bases separating them. There are 15 residues in the CDR3. Material: CD4+ or CD8+ T cells sorted from blood, obtained in a trial of the OX40 agonist ivuxolimab. J is TRBJ2-1 and V is TRBV2; D gene uncertain. This sequence originates from an adult with an advanced solid tumor such as melanoma, head and neck, liver or kidney cancer. CDR3 bases: TGTGCCAGCAGTCCTCGCGCAGTCCTTTACAATGAGCAGTTCTTC. As protein: CASSPRAVLYNEQFF. The complete variable domain, with remaining parts taken from reference TRBV2 and TRBJ2-1, reads EPEVTQTPSHQVTQMGQEVILRCVPISNHLYFYWYRQILGQKVEFLVSFYNNEISEKSEIFDDQFSVERPDGSNFTLKIRSTKLEDSAMYFCASSPRAVLYNEQFFGPGTRLTVL.